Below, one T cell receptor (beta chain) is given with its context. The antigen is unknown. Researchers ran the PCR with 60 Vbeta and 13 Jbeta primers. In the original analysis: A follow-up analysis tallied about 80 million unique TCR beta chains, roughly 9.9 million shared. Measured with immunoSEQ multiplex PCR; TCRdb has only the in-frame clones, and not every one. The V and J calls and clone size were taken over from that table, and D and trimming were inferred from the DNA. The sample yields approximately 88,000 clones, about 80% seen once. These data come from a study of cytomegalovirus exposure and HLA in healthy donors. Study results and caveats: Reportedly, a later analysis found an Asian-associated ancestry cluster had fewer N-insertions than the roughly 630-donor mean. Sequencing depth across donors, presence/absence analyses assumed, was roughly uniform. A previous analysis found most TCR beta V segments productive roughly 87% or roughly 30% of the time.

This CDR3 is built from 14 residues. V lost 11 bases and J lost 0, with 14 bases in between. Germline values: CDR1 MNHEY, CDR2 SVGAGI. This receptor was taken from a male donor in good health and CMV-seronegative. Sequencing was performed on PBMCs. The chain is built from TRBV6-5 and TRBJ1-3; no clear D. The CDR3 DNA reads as TGTGCCGCTCAACGCGCCGCCTCTGGAAACACCATATATTTT. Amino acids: CAAQRAASGNTIYF.